This TCR beta chain was recovered during a study of OX40 agonist ivuxolimab in advanced cancers. Assay: immunoSEQ multiplex PCR; the TCRdb copy retains only in-frame clones and omits some. Of approximately 82,000 clones detected, 75% to 90% appear once; the ten largest clones hold approximately 2.3%. This TCR derives from an adult with an advanced solid tumor such as melanoma, head and neck, liver or kidney cancer. The sequencing used CD4+ or CD8+ T cells sorted from blood, collected in a trial of the OX40 agonist ivuxolimab.

This CDR3 reads CASSLDRGPYGYTF. DNA of the CDR3: TGCGCCAGCAGCTTGGATCGGGGTCCCTATGGCTACACCTTC. The genes are TRBV5-1 and TRBJ1-2; D not resolved. Germline CDR1 SGHRS, CDR2 YFSETQ. V lost 0 bases, J lost 4 bases, and 10 bases lay in between. This CDR3 is 14 amino acids long.